The sequence of this T cell receptor beta chain was determined in a study of cytomegalovirus exposure and HLA in healthy donors. Regarding the study as a whole: In a later analysis, CMV-associated beta chains were mostly HLA-associated, it appeared.

The V gene lost 1 base and the J gene lost 8 bases, with 15 bases spanning the gap. CDR3 length: 15 residues. Germline loops: CDR1 SGHTA, CDR2 FQGNSA. On this clone itself: Its matching antigen is unknown.

PCR primers comprised 60 Vbeta and 13 Jbeta primers. The method was immunoSEQ multiplex PCR; TCRdb's version includes in-frame clones alone and lacks a portion of them. Among 150,000 or so clones listed, more than 60% were seen once. Source material: PBMCs. The origin of this receptor is a man aged 18 to 35 in good health and CMV-seropositive. This chain joins TRBV7-2 and TRBJ2-1; perhaps TRBD2 as D (5 bases). Here the CDR3 reads CASSLGGVIRDEQFF. DNA of the CDR3: TGTGCCAGCAGCTTAGGGGGAGTGATCCGCGATGAGCAGTTCTTC.